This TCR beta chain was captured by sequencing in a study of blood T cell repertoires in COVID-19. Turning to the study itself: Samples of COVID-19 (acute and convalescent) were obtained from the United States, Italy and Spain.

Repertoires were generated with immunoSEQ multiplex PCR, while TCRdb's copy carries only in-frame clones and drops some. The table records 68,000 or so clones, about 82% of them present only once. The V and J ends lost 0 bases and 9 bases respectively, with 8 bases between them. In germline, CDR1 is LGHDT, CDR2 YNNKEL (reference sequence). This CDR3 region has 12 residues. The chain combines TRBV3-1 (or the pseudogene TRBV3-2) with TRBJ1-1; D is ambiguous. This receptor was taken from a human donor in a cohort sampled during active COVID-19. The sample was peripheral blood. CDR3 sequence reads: CASSQDGRKAFF. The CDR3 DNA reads TGTGCCAGCAGCCAAGATGGCCGTAAAGCTTTCTTT.